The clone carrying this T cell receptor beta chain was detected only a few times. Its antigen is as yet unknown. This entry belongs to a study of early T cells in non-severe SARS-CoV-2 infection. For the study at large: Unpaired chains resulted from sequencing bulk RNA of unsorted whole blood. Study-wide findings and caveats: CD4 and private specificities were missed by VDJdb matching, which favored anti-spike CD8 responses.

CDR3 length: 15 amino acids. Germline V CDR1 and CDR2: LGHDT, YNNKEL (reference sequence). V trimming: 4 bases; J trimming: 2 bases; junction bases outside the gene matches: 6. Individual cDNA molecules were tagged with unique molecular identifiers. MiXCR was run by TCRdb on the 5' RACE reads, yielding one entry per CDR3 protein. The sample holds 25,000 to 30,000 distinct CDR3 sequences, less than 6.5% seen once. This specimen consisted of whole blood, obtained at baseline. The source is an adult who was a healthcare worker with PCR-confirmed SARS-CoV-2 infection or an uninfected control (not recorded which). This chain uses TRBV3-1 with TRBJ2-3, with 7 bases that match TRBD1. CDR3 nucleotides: TGTGCCAGCAGCCTGGGGACAGTCTTCACAGATACGCAGTATTTT. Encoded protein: CASSLGTVFTDTQYF.